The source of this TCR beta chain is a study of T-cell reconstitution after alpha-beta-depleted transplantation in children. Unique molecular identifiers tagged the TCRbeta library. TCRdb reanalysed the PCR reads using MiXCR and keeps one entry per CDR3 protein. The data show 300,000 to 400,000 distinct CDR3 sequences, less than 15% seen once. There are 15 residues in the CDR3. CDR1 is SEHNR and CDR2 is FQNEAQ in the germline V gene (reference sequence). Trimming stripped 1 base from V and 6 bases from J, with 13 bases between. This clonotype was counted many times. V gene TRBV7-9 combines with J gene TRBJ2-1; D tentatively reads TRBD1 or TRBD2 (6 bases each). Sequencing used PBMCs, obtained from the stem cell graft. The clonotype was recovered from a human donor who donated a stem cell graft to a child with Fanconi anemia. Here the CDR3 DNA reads TGTGCCAGCAGCTTAGTCTCGGGGGACACCAATGAGCAGTTCTTC. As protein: CASSLVSGDTNEQFF.